Listed here are 4 T cell receptor beta chains from one sample, sequenced in a study of cytomegalovirus exposure and HLA in healthy donors. Sequencing was performed with immunoSEQ multiplex PCR; in TCRdb, only in-frame clones are kept and a portion is missing. The table shows roughly 130,000 clones, with about 90% occurring only once. The sequenced sample was PBMCs. The origin of the receptors is a young man in good health and CMV-seronegative.

The V and J genes are TRBV4-1 and TRBJ1-2, with D unclear. The length of the CDR3 is 16 residues. V was pared by 1 base and J by 3 bases, with 15 bases between. Germline assignment: CDR1 MGHRA and CDR2 YSYEKL. The CDR3 nucleotides read TGCGCCAGCAGCCAAGTTGGGGTAGGGAGCGACTATGGCTACACCTTC. Its protein is CASSQVGVGSDYGYTF.

The V gene is TRBV28, the J gene TRBJ1-2; 7 bases agree with TRBD1. Per the germline V gene, CDR1 is MDHEN and CDR2 is SYDVKM. Trimming took 6 bases from V and 7 from J; bases not matched to a gene: 8. This CDR3 has 13 amino acids. CDR3 residues: CASSVDRVGGYTF. CDR3 in DNA: TGTGCCAGCAGCGTAGACAGGGTCGGTGGCTACACCTTC.

CDR3 in amino acids: CASSQDGTGYGNTIYF. In nucleotides, the CDR3 is TGCGCCAGCAGCCAAGATGGAACGGGGTATGGAAACACCATATATTTT. The V and J genes are TRBV4-1 and TRBJ1-3; no clear D. CDR3 length equals 16 residues. Germline V CDR1 and CDR2: MGHRA, YSYEKL. V lost 0 bases, J lost 3 bases, and 12 bases lay in between.

In this sample, this clone turned up once. The chain recombines TRBV5-1 with TRBJ1-1; D ambiguous. CDR1 and CDR2 (germline): SGHRS, YFSETQ. The CDR3 has 14 amino acids. The V end was cut by 2 bases, the J end by 4 bases, with 12 bases between. The CDR3 bases are TGCGCCAGCAGCTTCGGAGTCGGAGGCACTGAAGCTTTCTTT. Translated: CASSFGVGGTEAFF.